A selection of T cell receptor beta chains follows, all from one sample in a study of blood T cell repertoires in COVID-19. Produced via immunoSEQ multiplex PCR; TCRdb's table is partial and in-frame only. Among more than 100,000 clones listed, less than 90% were seen once. Material for sequencing was peripheral blood. The receptors originated from a woman between 25 and 40 years old who had recovered from COVID-19. Each CDR3 is given with its conserved first and last residue. A D gene is named only where the DNA matches it firmly. Expanded clones are given a class, and other clones once, few, many or no size at all.

d_call clone_size j_call v_call cdr3_nt cdr3_aa
NA NA TRBJ2-3 TRBV6-4 TGTGCCAGCAGTGTAGGCAGGGCCGGCACAGATACGCAGTATTTT CASSVGRAGTDTQYF
TRBD1 NA TRBJ2-3 TRBV5-1 TGCGCCAGCAGCTTGGTTGACAGGGAGTCAGATACGCAGTATTTT CASSLVDRESDTQYF
NA NA TRBJ1-2 TRBV10-3 TGTGCCATCAGTGATTCAGGGGATCAGGGCTACACCTTC CAISDSGDQGYTF
NA NA TRBJ2-6 TRBV11-2 TGTGCCAGCAGCTTATTATCGGGGTCTTTCTCTGGGGCCAACGTCCTGACTTTC CASSLLSGSFSGANVLTF
NA NA TRBJ2-3 TRBV5-8 TGTGCCAGCAGCTTCGGCACAGATACGCAGTATTTT CASSFGTDTQYF
TRBD2 NA TRBJ2-5 TRBV5-4 TGTGCCAGCAGGCCGGGACTAGCGGGAGCGGAGACCCAGTACTTC CASRPGLAGAETQYF
NA NA TRBJ2-1 TRBV5-1 TGCGCCAGCAGCTTGAACGGGGGGCCCTACAATGAGCAGTTCTTC CASSLNGGPYNEQFF
NA NA TRBJ1-6 TRBV11-2 TGTGCCAGCAGCGTCGGAGGGGACAATTCACCCCTCCACTTT CASSVGGDNSPLHF
NA NA TRBJ2-3 TRBV5-4 TGTGCCAGCAGCTCAGGATCCAGTGGATCGCTGACAGATACGCAGTATTTT CASSSGSSGSLTDTQYF
TRBD2 NA TRBJ2-1 TRBV4-1 TGCGCCAGCAGCCCACGGGAGGGGGGATACAATGAGCAGTTCTTC CASSPREGGYNEQFF
TRBD1 NA TRBJ2-7 TRBV6-5 TGTGCCAGTCAGGGAACCGGGACAGGGGGTTACGAGCAGTACTTC CASQGTGTGGYEQYF
TRBD1 once TRBJ1-5 TRBV18 TGTGCCAGCTCACTGGACAGGGACAATCAGCCCCAGCATTTT CASSLDRDNQPQHF
NA NA TRBJ2-7 TRBV30 TGTGCCTGGAGTGTTTCCGGCTACGAGCAGTACTTC CAWSVSGYEQYF
TRBD1 NA TRBJ1-2 TRBV10-3 TGTGCCATCAGTGAGTCCGACAGGGGAATCTATGGCTACACCTTC CAISESDRGIYGYTF
TRBD2 once TRBJ2-3 TRBV3-1/TRBV3-2 TGTGCCAGCAGCCAAGGGACTAGCGGGAGGGCAGGAGATACGCAGTATTTT CASSQGTSGRAGDTQYF
NA NA TRBJ2-7 TRBV19 TGTGCCAGTAGGGAAAGACAGCGAACGACCTACGAGCAGTACTTC CASRERQRTTYEQYF
TRBD2 NA TRBJ2-7 TRBV10-2 TGCGCCAGCAGTGAACCTAGCGGGGGAACCTACGAGCAGTACTTC CASSEPSGGTYEQYF
TRBD1 NA TRBJ1-2 TRBV5-1 TGCGCCAGCAGCTCCGGGACAGGGCCCCGTGGCTACACCTTC CASSSGTGPRGYTF
NA NA TRBJ1-1 TRBV7-9 TGTGCCAGCAGCTTAGGGAGAACCGGGAACACTGAAGCTTTCTTT CASSLGRTGNTEAFF
NA NA TRBJ2-7 TRBV7-8 TGTGCCAGCAGCTCCGCGGGGATCTGGAGGTCCTACGAGCAGTACTTC CASSSAGIWRSYEQYF
TRBD1 NA TRBJ1-2 TRBV13 TGTGCCAGCAGCACCGGGACAGGGGACTATGGCTACACCTTC CASSTGTGDYGYTF
TRBD2 NA TRBJ2-3 TRBV9 TGTGCCAGCAGCGTAGATCCAGCGGGAGGGCCTTCTAGCACAGATACGCAGTATTTT CASSVDPAGGPSSTDTQYF
NA NA TRBJ2-4 TRBV18 TGTGCCAGCTCACCCCCGGGGGTAGCCAAAAACATTCAGTACTTC CASSPPGVAKNIQYF
NA NA TRBJ1-2 TRBV30 TGTGCCTGGAGAACCCCCAGGGGCGGAATAGACTATGGCTACACCTTC CAWRTPRGGIDYGYTF
TRBD2 NA TRBJ2-7 TRBV3-1/TRBV3-2 TGTGCCAGCAGCCTGGCGGGAGGTACCTACGAGCAGTACTTC CASSLAGGTYEQYF
NA NA TRBJ2-5 TRBV3-1/TRBV3-2 TGTGCCAGCAGCCGCGGGGGCAAAGAGACCCAGTACTTC CASSRGGKETQYF
NA NA TRBJ2-1 TRBV7-2 TGTGCCAGCAGCTTAAGGCGGGGTTCCTACAATGAGCAGTTCTTC CASSLRRGSYNEQFF
NA NA TRBJ2-3 TRBV7-3 TGTGCCAGCAGCCTAAAACCGGGACTCCACACAGATACGCAGTATTTT CASSLKPGLHTDTQYF
TRBD1 NA TRBJ2-2 TRBV5-6 TGTGCCAGCAGCTTGTCAGGGGGCTACACCGGGGAGCTGTTTTTT CASSLSGGYTGELFF
TRBD1 once TRBJ1-2 TRBV4-2 TGTGCCAGCAGCCAAGATACGCGGGACAGTAGCTGGGACTATGGCTACACCTTC CASSQDTRDSSWDYGYTF
NA few TRBJ1-4 TRBV6-1 TGTGCCAGCAGTGAGACCGGGAAACATAATGAAAAACTGTTTTTT CASSETGKHNEKLFF
TRBD1 few TRBJ1-6 TRBV7-9 TGTGCCAGCAGCTTGACTTCCCGGACAGGGTCGGGTTATAATTCACCCCTCCACTTT CASSLTSRTGSGYNSPLHF
TRBD2 NA TRBJ2-5 TRBV2 TGTGCCAGCAGTGATCTCGGACTAGCGGGCCAAGAGACCCAGTACTTC CASSDLGLAGQETQYF
NA NA TRBJ2-3 TRBV18 TGTGCCAGCTCACAGGGACAAACAGATACGCAGTATTTT CASSQGQTDTQYF
TRBD1 NA TRBJ2-3 TRBV15 TGTGCCACCAGCAGAGATCTGACAGGGCCCCAGCAGTATTTT CATSRDLTGPQQYF
NA NA TRBJ1-2 TRBV18 TGTGCCAGCTCCTCTATGACCGGGACACTAGCTAACTATGGCTACACCTTC CASSSMTGTLANYGYTF
TRBD1 NA TRBJ2-7 TRBV7-9 TGTGCCAGCAGCCCGGACAGGGGGATAGCGGGGATGCACGAGCAGTACTTC CASSPDRGIAGMHEQYF
NA NA TRBJ1-2 TRBV11-2 TGTGCCAGCAGCGATTCGGACAGCGCTAACTATGGCTACACCTTC CASSDSDSANYGYTF
TRBD1 NA TRBJ1-2 TRBV7-6 TGTGCCACGGCACCCGGGACAGGGGGCTCGGAAGGCTACACCTTC CATAPGTGGSEGYTF
NA NA TRBJ1-1 TRBV15 TGTGCCACCAGCAGAGGATACAGGGAGGAAGCTTTCTTT CATSRGYREEAFF
TRBD2 NA TRBJ2-5 TRBV29-1 TGCAGCTCATCGGGGGGGAGGGAACAAGAGACCCAGTACTTC CSSSGGREQETQYF
TRBD2 many TRBJ2-2 TRBV5-1 TGCGCCAGCAGGTCCGGAACCGCGGGGGCCGGGGAGCTGTTTTTT CASRSGTAGAGELFF
NA NA TRBJ1-2 TRBV5-4 TGTGCCAGCAGCTTGGATTCGAGCTATGGCTACACCTTC CASSLDSSYGYTF
NA NA TRBJ1-2 TRBV6-2/TRBV6-3 TGTGCCAGCAGTGCCCCCGGGAGGGGGGGGTATGGCTACACCTTC CASSAPGRGGYGYTF
NA once TRBJ1-6 TRBV7-2 TGTGCCAGCAGCTCCCAGGGAGCGGGCTATAATTCACCCCTCCACTTT CASSSQGAGYNSPLHF
NA once TRBJ1-4 TRBV5-5 TGTGCCAGCAGCTTGGAGCAGGATAATGAAAAACTGTTTTTT CASSLEQDNEKLFF
TRBD2 NA TRBJ2-5 TRBV7-2 TGTGCCAGCAGCTCCTGGGGGGGAGTTGTTGAGACCCAGTACTTC CASSSWGGVVETQYF